A selection of T cell receptor beta chains follows, all from one sample in a study of cytomegalovirus exposure and HLA in healthy donors. This table comes from immunoSEQ multiplex PCR, and its TCRdb copy is limited to in-frame clones, with some not included. Here the sample spans approximately 100,000 clones, under 95% being singletons. Sequenced material: PBMCs. The receptors here all came from a woman in her twenties or thirties in good health and CMV-seropositive. Each CDR3 is given with its conserved first and last residue. D genes are given only for firm matches. Not every row has a clone size; where given, it reads once, few, many or a size class.

V	J	size	D	DNA	CDR3
TRBV7-8	TRBJ2-3	once	TRBD2	TGTGCCAGCAGCTTAGCGGTCTCCACTAGCGGGTACACAGATACGCAGTATTTT	CASSLAVSTSGYTDTQYF
TRBV9	TRBJ2-1	NA	TRBD2	TGTGCCAGCAGCGTAGCGGGAGGCCCCCACAATGAGCAGTTCTTC	CASSVAGGPHNEQFF
TRBV5-1	TRBJ2-3	NA	NA	TGCGCCAGCCGAGCGTCTAGCACAGATACGCAGTATTTT	CASRASSTDTQYF
TRBV25-1	TRBJ2-1	NA	NA	TGTGCCAGCAGTCGACAGGACTCCTACAATGAGCAGTTCTTC	CASSRQDSYNEQFF
TRBV4-3	TRBJ2-5	NA	NA	TGCGCCAGCAGCCAAGGAAGATTGGAGAAGATTCAAGAGACCCAGTACTTC	CASSQGRLEKIQETQYF
TRBV27	TRBJ2-1	NA	TRBD2	TGTGCCAGCAGTTTATCGATCCTAGCGGGAATTGGTAATGAGCAGTTCTTC	CASSLSILAGIGNEQFF
TRBV19	TRBJ2-4	once	NA	TGTGCCAGTAGTACACCAGTCAGGATAATAGCCAAAAACATTCAGTACTTC	CASSTPVRIIAKNIQYF
TRBV6-6	TRBJ2-7	few	TRBD1	TGTGCCAGCAACAGGGGGCTTGAATACGAGCAGTACTTC	CASNRGLEYEQYF
TRBV5-6	TRBJ2-1	NA	TRBD2	TGTGCCAGCAGCTTGGGGAGCGGGAGGTCCTACAATGAGCAGTTCTTC	CASSLGSGRSYNEQFF
TRBV18	TRBJ2-7	NA	NA	TGTGCCAGCTCACCAACAGGGCTCCCCTACGAGCAGTACTTC	CASSPTGLPYEQYF
TRBV4-3	TRBJ2-7	NA	NA	TGCGCCAGCAGCCAAGATCTCGGAGGGACCTACGAGCAGTACTTC	CASSQDLGGTYEQYF
TRBV14	TRBJ2-7	NA	NA	TGTGCCAGCAGCCGGGACTTAACCTACGAGCAGTACTTC	CASSRDLTYEQYF
TRBV23-1	TRBJ2-5	NA	TRBD1	TGCGCCAGCAGTCGCACCGGGACAGGGGGCTGCAAAAGCAAAGAGACCCAGTACTTC	CASSRTGTGGCKSKETQYF
TRBV5-5	TRBJ1-4	NA	TRBD1	TGTGCCAGCAGCTTGGTATCGGGACAGAGTAATGAAAAACTGTTTTTT	CASSLVSGQSNEKLFF
TRBV11-2	TRBJ2-7	NA	TRBD2	TGTGCCAGCAGCCCCCTCACCCCAGGACTAGACGAGCGATGGGGCGAGCAGTACTTC	CASSPLTPGLDERWGEQYF
TRBV11-2	TRBJ1-2	NA	NA	TGTGCCAGCAGCCAATTCCGGAGCAGTTTCTATGGCTACACCTTC	CASSQFRSSFYGYTF
TRBV28	TRBJ2-7	NA	TRBD2	TGTGCCAGCAGTTTATTCGCTAGCGGGAGTATCTACGAGCAGTACTTC	CASSLFASGSIYEQYF
TRBV7-9	TRBJ2-5	NA	NA	TGTGCCAGCATCAGACTGGCCCAAAGAGAGACCCAGTACTTC	CASIRLAQRETQYF
TRBV4-1	TRBJ2-5	NA	TRBD1	TGCGCCAGCAGCTCCGGGACAGGGAAAGAGACCCAGTACTTC	CASSSGTGKETQYF
TRBV7-8	TRBJ2-1	once	TRBD2	TGTGCCAGCAGCGGACTAGCGGCACGGAGCTCCTACAATGAGCAGTTCTTC	CASSGLAARSSYNEQFF
TRBV28	TRBJ1-4	once	NA	TGTGCCAGCCGGACTGCCCCGGGGGAAAAACTGTTTTTT	CASRTAPGEKLFF
TRBV20-1	TRBJ2-5	NA	NA	TGCAGTGCTCCCCTCCAAGAGACCCAGTACTTC	CSAPLQETQYF
TRBV6-6	TRBJ1-3	NA	NA	TGTGCCAGCAGTTACCGGGGAGCATCTGGAAACACCATATATTTT	CASSYRGASGNTIYF
TRBV29-1	TRBJ2-1	NA	TRBD2	TGCAGCGTTGAGTTGGGCGGGAGTTTTGAGCAGTTCTTC	CSVELGGSFEQFF
TRBV9	TRBJ1-5	NA	TRBD1	TGTGCCAGCAGCGCGTCCGGGACAGCCCATCAGCCCCAGCATTTT	CASSASGTAHQPQHF
TRBV4-1	TRBJ1-5	once	NA	TGCGCCAGCAGCCAAGATTTGGCAAATAGCAATCAGCCCCAGCATTTT	CASSQDLANSNQPQHF
TRBV30	TRBJ1-1	NA	NA	TGTGCCTGGACCCTAAGGGGTAACACTGAAGCTTTCTTT	CAWTLRGNTEAFF
TRBV4-2	TRBJ2-7	NA	NA	TGTGCCAGCAGCCAAGACCGGGATAGCACTTACGAGCAGTACTTC	CASSQDRDSTYEQYF
TRBV29-1	TRBJ2-1	once	TRBD1	TGCAGCGTTGAAGATCTTCGGGACAGGGGGCGCTTGGAGCAGTTCTTC	CSVEDLRDRGRLEQFF
TRBV19	TRBJ2-5	NA	TRBD2	TGTGCCAGTAGTATGTCGGGCGGGAGAAAGGGCGAGACCCAGTACTTC	CASSMSGGRKGETQYF
TRBV27	TRBJ2-5	NA	TRBD2	TGTGCCAGCAGTCCCCGAGGGAAGCGGGAGATCGGGACCCAGTACTTC	CASSPRGKREIGTQYF
TRBV4-2	TRBJ2-5	NA	TRBD2	TGTGCCAGCAGCACCCTAGCGGGAAAAGAGGGAGAGACCCAGTACTTC	CASSTLAGKEGETQYF
TRBV5-4	TRBJ2-5	NA	NA	TGTGCCAGCAGCTTGGCGGGACTGCAAGAGACCCAGTACTTC	CASSLAGLQETQYF
TRBV7-9	TRBJ2-3	NA	TRBD2	TGTGCCAGCAGCTTATGGAGCGGGACTAGCACAGATACGCAGTATTTT	CASSLWSGTSTDTQYF
TRBV2	TRBJ2-7	once	TRBD1	TGTGCCAGCAGTATAGACAGGGTGGGGGAGCAGTACTTC	CASSIDRVGEQYF
TRBV29-1	TRBJ2-1	NA	TRBD1	TGCAGCGGGGGGAGGACAGGGTCTTCCTACAATGAGCAGTTCTTC	CSGGRTGSSYNEQFF
TRBV19	TRBJ2-7	NA	TRBD2	TGTGCCAGTAGTGTGGGACTAGCGGGAGTTCTCGAGCAGTACTTC	CASSVGLAGVLEQYF
TRBV11-2	TRBJ2-5	NA	NA	TGTGCCAGCAGCTTAGATGGGACTTTCCGGGGAGAGACCCAGTACTTC	CASSLDGTFRGETQYF
TRBV30	TRBJ2-1	NA	NA	TGTGCCTGGAGTGGGACACTGTACAATGAGCAGTTCTTC	CAWSGTLYNEQFF
TRBV5-4	TRBJ2-5	NA	TRBD1	TGTGCCAGCAGCTTGGTGGGACAGCTAGAGACCCAGTACTTC	CASSLVGQLETQYF
TRBV28	TRBJ2-7	NA	TRBD1	TGTGCCAGCAGTTACCCAGGGGGTCTCTACGAGCAGTACTTC	CASSYPGGLYEQYF
TRBV6-5	TRBJ1-1	NA	NA	TGTGCCAGCAGCCGGGATCCGAACACTGAAGCTTTCTTT	CASSRDPNTEAFF
TRBV18	TRBJ2-7	NA	TRBD1	TGTGCCAGCTCAGACCGGGACAGGGGGTCCTACGAGCAGTACTTC	CASSDRDRGSYEQYF
TRBV7-8	TRBJ2-5	NA	TRBD1	TGTGCCAGCAGCCCTAGAGCGACAGGGACCCAAGAGACCCAGTACTTC	CASSPRATGTQETQYF
TRBV5-1	TRBJ2-5	NA	TRBD2	TGCGCCAGCAGCCCGGGGGAGGGTGAAGAGACCCAGTACTTC	CASSPGEGEETQYF
TRBV9	TRBJ2-2	NA	NA	TGTGCCAGCAGCGGAAACCCCAGGGAGGCGAACACCGGGGAGCTGTTTTTT	CASSGNPREANTGELFF
TRBV28	TRBJ2-7	NA	TRBD2	TGTGCCAGCAGAACCGACAGGGGACTAGCGGGAGCGTACGAGCAGTACTTC	CASRTDRGLAGAYEQYF
TRBV2	TRBJ2-2	NA	TRBD1	TGTGCCAGCAGGGACAGACAGGGGGCCGGGGAGCTGTTTTTT	CASRDRQGAGELFF
TRBV5-1	TRBJ2-2	NA	TRBD2	TGCGCCAGCAGCACTAGCGGGAGGACCGGGGAGCTGTTTTTT	CASSTSGRTGELFF